These T cell receptor beta chains were read from a single sample in a study of blood T cell repertoires in COVID-19. Sequenced by immunoSEQ multiplex PCR; TCRdb stores in-frame clones only, minus some. The sample holds 200,000 to 300,000 clones; about 87% are singletons and the top ten take 2.5%. The sequenced sample consisted of PBMCs or T cells enriched from blood (not recorded which). The origin of the receptors is a woman between 35 and 50 years old with acute COVID-19. Each CDR3 is given with its conserved first and last residue. The D gene is left open where the match is weak. A clone size is listed for some rows: how often the clone was seen (once, few, many), or a class if it is expanded.

D gene	V gene	clone size	J gene	CDR3 DNA	CDR3 protein
NA	TRBV30	NA	TRBJ1-2	TGTGCCTGGAGTGTACGGGCAGGCAGGGATGGCTACACCTTC	CAWSVRAGRDGYTF
TRBD2	TRBV20-1	NA	TRBJ2-5	TGCAGTGCTAGTAAGCGGGGGACTAACCAAGAGACCCAGTACTTC	CSASKRGTNQETQYF
NA	TRBV4-3	NA	TRBJ1-2	TGCGCCAGCAGCCAAGAAAGGGGGGGCTACTATGGCTACACCTTC	CASSQERGGYYGYTF
NA	TRBV5-1	NA	TRBJ1-2	TGCGCCAGCAGCTTGGACGGAGTCTATGGCTACACCTTC	CASSLDGVYGYTF
NA	TRBV12-3/TRBV12-4	once	TRBJ1-1	TGTGCCAGCAGTCAGGGGACGAACACTGAAGCTTTCTTT	CASSQGTNTEAFF
NA	TRBV7-2	few	TRBJ1-2	TGTGCCAGCAGCTTAGGGACAGCCTATGGCTACACCTTC	CASSLGTAYGYTF
NA	TRBV19	few	TRBJ1-6	TGTGCCAGTAGTTCTCAGCTTGGACAGCGAAGCTCCTATAATTCACCCCTCCACTTT	CASSSQLGQRSSYNSPLHF
TRBD1	TRBV14	NA	TRBJ2-6	TGTGCCAGCAGCCGACAGGGCTGGTTATCTGGGGCCAACGTCCTGACTTTC	CASSRQGWLSGANVLTF
NA	TRBV2	NA	TRBJ1-2	TGTGCCAGCAGAAGCGACAGCACTAACTATGGCTACACCTTC	CASRSDSTNYGYTF
NA	TRBV19	NA	TRBJ1-1	TGTGCCAGTCTCCCCGGGGGAAACACTGAAGCTTTCTTT	CASLPGGNTEAFF
NA	TRBV4-2	NA	TRBJ1-2	TGTGCCAGCAGCCAAGCCACAGGAACCAACTATGGCTACACCTTC	CASSQATGTNYGYTF
NA	TRBV12-3/TRBV12-4	NA	TRBJ1-5	TGTGCCAGCAGTTTTCAGGAGGATCAGCCCCAGCATTTT	CASSFQEDQPQHF
NA	TRBV27	NA	TRBJ2-1	TGTGCCAGCAGTTTCTCTAGCGCTGACAATGAGCAGTTCTTC	CASSFSSADNEQFF
NA	TRBV7-2	NA	TRBJ2-1	TGTGCCAGCAGCCTGAGACTCCAATACAATGAGCAGTTCTTC	CASSLRLQYNEQFF
NA	TRBV7-8	NA	TRBJ2-1	TGTGCCAGCAGCTCTCTCCTAGACGGTGAGCAGTTCTTC	CASSSLLDGEQFF
NA	TRBV19	once	TRBJ1-5	TGTGCCAGTAGTATCCAGGGGACCAGCAATCAGTCCCAGCATTTT	CASSIQGTSNQSQHF
NA	TRBV7-2	NA	TRBJ2-7	TGTGCCAGCAGCCCTCGGACTGGACCCTCCTACGAGCAGTACTTC	CASSPRTGPSYEQYF
TRBD1	TRBV27	NA	TRBJ1-6	TGTGCCAGCAGGGGACAGACCTCCTATAATTCACCCCTCCACTTT	CASRGQTSYNSPLHF
TRBD1	TRBV4-1	once	TRBJ1-2	TGCGCCAGCAGCCAAGGGGGACAGGGGAACTATGGCTACACCTTC	CASSQGGQGNYGYTF
NA	TRBV12-1	NA	TRBJ1-5	TGTGCCAGCAGCTTTAAAGTCTATAGCAATCAGCCCCAGCATTTT	CASSFKVYSNQPQHF
NA	TRBV14	NA	TRBJ1-3	TGTGCCAGCAGCTTCACAACAGGGACTGGAAACACCATATATTTT	CASSFTTGTGNTIYF
NA	TRBV27	once	TRBJ2-2	TGTGCCAGCAGTTTAAACAGGGTAAACACCGGGGAGCTGTTTTTT	CASSLNRVNTGELFF
NA	TRBV25-1	NA	TRBJ1-6	TGTGCCAGCAGTGAAGGACCGGGGAATAATTCACCCCTCCACTTT	CASSEGPGNNSPLHF
TRBD1	TRBV18	NA	TRBJ2-1	TGTGCCAGCTCACCTCAGACAGGGCGCTACAATGAGCAGTTCTTC	CASSPQTGRYNEQFF
NA	TRBV5-6	NA	TRBJ1-5	TGTGCCAGCAGCCCCGGACAGTATAGCAATCAGCCCCAGCATTTT	CASSPGQYSNQPQHF
TRBD1	TRBV5-1	NA	TRBJ2-1	TGCGCCAGCAGCTTGGGAGGGACAGGGGGCCGTGAGCAGTTCTTC	CASSLGGTGGREQFF
TRBD1	TRBV5-4	NA	TRBJ2-2	TGTGCCAGCAGCCAGGGACAGGCCCGAAAACTCGGGGAGCTGTTTTTT	CASSQGQARKLGELFF
TRBD2	TRBV5-1	NA	TRBJ2-2	TGCGCCAGCAGCCTAGGACTAGCGGGGGGGCGCACCGGGGAGCTGTTTTTT	CASSLGLAGGRTGELFF
NA	TRBV3-1/TRBV3-2	NA	TRBJ2-1	TGTGCCAGCAGCCAAAACCCAGGAACCTTTGAGCAGTTCTTC	CASSQNPGTFEQFF